This T cell receptor (beta chain) was recorded in a study of cytomegalovirus exposure and HLA in healthy donors (dated by TCRdb to the late 2010s). Some background on the complete study: According to an earlier analysis of a few hundred of the donors, some 170 million T cells yielded over 100 million unique TCR beta sequences and about 300 Gb of sequence data. An early release covering roughly 600 HLA-typed donors comprised about 320 gigabases of sequencing data and around 80 million unique TCR sequences. Among the roughly 400 genotyped donors, under 90% belonged to the genetic ancestry cluster associated with self-reported Caucasian donors. The aim of the study was to test whether cataloging public T cell receptors could identify signatures of past pathogen exposure. Using immunosequencing, the study profiled T cell repertoires from 640 or so subjects and related those repertoires to cytomegalovirus serostatus. Besides the first cohort of approximately 710 subjects, a separate validation cohort made up of around 120 different subjects was used. To predict cytomegalovirus infection status, the study brought together high-throughput TCR immunosequencing, statistical association of individual TCRs with disease status, and machine learning. A later analysis re-analyzed previously published TCR beta repertoires from roughly 690 donors and added high-resolution HLA genotyping to study TCR occurrence patterns. Rather than using new phenotypic data, the later analysis identified candidate immune exposures from TCR beta sequences and from how often those sequences occurred across donors. To decide whether each TCR beta V gene segment behaved as functional or pseudogenic, an earlier analysis of approximately 590 of the donors relied on high-throughput TCR beta sequencing. Alongside the repertoire data, information on donor age, sex, ethnicity and CMV serostatus was compiled. In a later genetic analysis, genome-wide SNP genotypes for 398 of the 666 donors were used, and that subset was treated as a discovery cohort. All discovery cohort repertoires had been generated using a single sequencing platform. Both class I and class II loci were covered by HLA typing, at four-digit resolution. The number of donors typed differed by locus, with roughly 629-640 for A, B, C, DRB1 and DQB1, about 500 for DQA1, nearly 610 for DPA1, and some 440 for DPB1. Because of strong linkage in the cohort, roughly five DR-DQ haplotypes were treated as single units for association and clustering. On average, roughly 200,000 unique TCR beta nucleotide sequences were sequenced per donor among more than 350 genotyped donors of the cohort, with roughly 18% of those sequences being non-productive.

Turning to this clone: There is no known antigen for this receptor. It has no much larger one-base neighbor in the sample; base qualities were not kept.

Library generation was performed with the immunoSEQ multiplex PCR assay. The multiplex PCR relied on a mix of 60 forward primers for TCR Vbeta segments and 13 reverse primers for TCR Jbeta segments. Amplification of the CDR3 region of rearranged TCR beta genes was performed with a multiplex PCR assay on genomic DNA. The amplified TCR beta libraries were sequenced on the Illumina HiSeq System as 87-base-pair reads. As for the original processing: A later analysis counted approximately 84 million unique TCR beta chains across the 650 to 700 repertoires, and roughly 11 million of these chains were shared by at least two donors. To remove PCR and sequencing errors, raw reads were error-corrected and collapsed into unique sequences using a nearest-neighbor algorithm that merged closely related sequences. V, D and J gene segments were assigned by aligning CDR3 sequences to IMGT reference sequences. For a sequence to be retained, a match of at least six nucleotides was required to both a V gene segment and a J gene segment. A rearrangement counted as productive if the CDR3 had no stop codons and remained in frame with V and J, and every other rearrangement counted as non-productive. Following IMGT convention, CDR3 was defined as the stretch from the second conserved V-encoded cysteine to the conserved J-encoded phenylalanine. The earlier analysis of about 610 of the donors excluded any sequence lacking an unambiguous match to a single V gene segment. An earlier analysis of approximately 590 of the donors classified V segments as functional when productive rearrangements were above 56.7% and as segregating when the standard deviation between donors was above 5%. To diagnose cytomegalovirus status from the catalog of TCR beta chain sequences, a statistical classification framework was built. In a later analysis, TCR nucleotide sequences were compared against IMGT/GENE-DB human TR gene sequences so that V and J genes could be assigned. A later analysis assigned CDR3 sequences and most-parsimonious VDJ recombination scenarios with the TCRdist pipeline. In a later analysis, each TCR beta chain was defined by its CDR3 amino acid sequence together with its V-gene family, and reads lacking a unique V-gene family were excluded. In a later analysis, some 600 highly shared, low-generation-probability nucleotide sequences were removed to address suspected cross-contamination and a sequencing artifact. A later analysis calculated a clonal expansion index for each public chain from normalized within-repertoire ranks of inferred template counts. Generation probabilities in a later analysis came from a VDJ recombination model fitted to out-of-frame rearrangements, and those results were checked against IGoR. In a later analysis, hypergeometric tests were used to score TCR-TCR, TCR-HLA and TCR-CMV co-occurrence, with a repertoire-size bias correction applied to TCR pairs. A later analysis estimated false discovery rates by permuting HLA or CMV assignments 20 times. A later analysis grouped co-occurring TCRs with DBSCAN, adding TCRdist sequence similarity when clustering within HLA-allele-positive subsets. For co-occurrence clustering, repertoires with fewer than 30,000 or more than 120,000 public chains were excluded, along with a handful of repertoires with anomalous nucleotide sharing. Entries here come from immuneACCESS through TCRdb and include only in-frame sequences with V and J called. Some clones fail to appear in such tables; in the studies checked, an unresolved V gene covers under half of the shortfall, and the cause of the remainder is unknown. The DNA gave D and trimming, while V, J and clone size come from that table. The sample table holds approximately 130,000 clones, of which roughly three fifths were seen once. The ten largest clonotypes hold under 2.5% of the sample.

Cut back by 5 bases and 7 bases, the V and J ends lie 17 bases apart. The CDR3 measures 15 amino acids from cysteine to phenylalanine. Only the CDR3 part of the read is kept: 45 bases, read in frame from the first base. The germline V gene specifies SGHTA as CDR1 and FQGTGA as CDR2. The cohort comprised 710 or so healthy bone marrow donors. At the time of sampling, all cohort members were nominally healthy, though unrecorded immune exposures were likely present. The donor was CMV seronegative and was included in the group of about 400 seronegative cohort members. A peripheral blood sample was collected from each donor, and TCR beta sequencing was performed on peripheral blood mononuclear cells. The Qiagen DNeasy Blood Extraction Kit was used to extract genomic DNA from the blood cell samples. Broad study findings and their caveats: In a later analysis, the rate of TCR association differed among HLA loci, with DRB1 alleles having the most associated TCRs and HLA-C alleles having the fewest. A later analysis reported that several top co-occurrence clusters appeared linked to parvovirus B19, influenza, CMV and Epstein-Barr virus. In the study, around 150 TCR beta chains were listed as associated with cytomegalovirus. Across donors, most TCR sequences were observed very rarely, whereas some public TCRs were present in many individuals. Immune exposure information for the cohort was limited to CMV serostatus. A later genetic analysis associated a missense DCLRE1C variant with V-gene and J-gene trimming of TCR beta chains, and an independent cohort replicated the association. A further reported finding was that TCR beta sequences accurately predicted the HLA-A and HLA-B alleles for most subjects in the first cohort. When HLA alleles, especially DR and DQ, strongly co-occurred, TCR associations were difficult to assign to individual alleles. The cohort was sequenced for TCR beta chains only, and without alpha or paired-chain data the features that could be detected were limited. Because counts were too low, roughly 18 rarely observed V segments, including chromosome 9 orphons, were left out of the earlier analysis of some 600 of the donors. The authors suggested that the approach could potentially be generalized to other disease states and immunological phenotypes. Correlated functional status among segregating V segments might reflect linkage disequilibrium, but an unknown experimental factor could not be ruled out. Broadly in line with IMGT annotations, most TCR beta V segments showed up in productive rearrangements about 87% or about 30% of the time in an earlier analysis of 450 to 750 of the donors. A group of highly shared sequence variants was considered likely to be a technical artifact of the sequencing pipeline. A later analysis found that HLA-associated TCR beta chains were more clonally expanded and had lower generation probabilities than equally common non-associated chains. The classifier was reported to diagnose cytomegalovirus status with high specificity and sensitivity in both the original cohort and the validation cohort. At a false discovery rate of 0.05, a later analysis linked 15,000 to 20,000 TCR beta sequences to specific HLA alleles. Some IMGT-functional V segments, including TRBV6-2 and TRBV6-3, could not be distinguished by the 87-base-pair reads and were therefore excluded. HLA typing was unavailable for some donors at each locus, so association tests used only the typed subset. Roughly uniform sequencing depth across donors was assumed in presence/absence analyses, although this assumption may not hold. According to a later genetic analysis, donors in an Asian-associated ancestry cluster had fewer N-insertions in productive TCRs than the roughly 670-donor mean. In vitro tests confirmed that a few of the cytomegalovirus-associated TCR beta chains recognize cytomegalovirus antigens. Most CMV-associated TCR beta chains appeared to be HLA-restricted in a later analysis, and the HLA associations seemed to be driven largely by CMV exposure.

The chain is encoded by TRBV7-3 joined to TRBJ1-4, with no reliable assignment of the D segment. The sequence was collected from a woman aged 40 to 50 in good health and CMV-seronegative. The specimen sequenced was PBMCs. The sequenced DNA is TGTGCCAGCAGCGCGACGGGAGCCGACGGTGAAAAACTGTTTTTT. This encodes CASSATGADGEKLFF.